Listed below are T cell receptor beta chains from one sample, sequenced in a study of lymphopenia after photon versus proton radiotherapy. The assay was immunoSEQ multiplex PCR, and TCRdb's table has in-frame clones only and misses some. The sample comprises approximately 31,000 clones, nearly 85% of which are singletons, and about 14% rests with the top ten. Source: peripheral blood, taken from a patient treated with proton-based radiotherapy. These receptor sequences come from a woman in her 70s with pancreatic cancer. CDR3s include the opening cysteine and the closing phenylalanine or tryptophan. The order of the fields is V gene, J gene, D gene, CDR3 DNA, CDR3 protein. D genes are given only for firm matches.

TRBV29-1,TRBJ2-1,.,TGCAGCGTTGGAGCTAAGAGCTCCTACAATGAGCAGTTCTTC,CSVGAKSSYNEQFF
TRBV28,TRBJ2-1,.,TGTGCCAGCAGTCAAAGACAGGACTCCTACAATGAGCAGTTCTTC,CASSQRQDSYNEQFF
TRBV4-1,TRBJ2-2,TRBD2,TGCGCCAGCAGCCACCCCTCGGGACTAGCGGGGGACACCGGGGAGCTGTTTTTT,CASSHPSGLAGDTGELFF
TRBV30,TRBJ1-2,TRBD1,TGTGCCTGGGTACAGGGGTTACTGAGCTACACCTTC,CAWVQGLLSYTF
TRBV5-4,TRBJ2-2,.,TGTGCCAGCAGCTTCCGGGGCCCCACCGGGGAGCTGTTTTTT,CASSFRGPTGELFF
TRBV7-8,TRBJ1-6,.,TGTGCCAGCAGCTTAGCGACAGTGAATAATTCACCCCTCCACTTT,CASSLATVNNSPLHF
TRBV30,TRBJ1-2,.,TGTGCCTGGAAAATGGCAGGAATCTGTTTATTC,CAWKMAGICLF
TRBV7-2,TRBJ2-5,.,TGTGCCAGCACCGTCGGAAGGTGGGAGACCCAGTACTTC,CASTVGRWETQYF
TRBV7-8,TRBJ2-2,TRBD2,TGTGCCAGCAGCTCTCGTGGCTTGGTAGCGGGAGGTACCACCGGGGAGCTGTTTTTT,CASSSRGLVAGGTTGELFF
TRBV9,TRBJ2-1,TRBD2,TGTGCCAGCAGCGTAAGCGGCGGGGGGGAGGGGTACAATGAGCAGTTCTTC,CASSVSGGGEGYNEQFF
TRBV9,TRBJ2-2,.,TGTGCCAGCAGCCCTGGGACTTATAACACCGGGGAGCTGTTTTTT,CASSPGTYNTGELFF
TRBV18,TRBJ2-3,.,TGTGCCAGCTCACCCCAGCGGGTCTCCACAGATACGCAGTATTTT,CASSPQRVSTDTQYF
TRBV6-5,TRBJ2-2,.,TGTGCCAGCAGTTACCGGACGGTCGCGGGGGGGGAGCTGTTTTTT,CASSYRTVAGGELFF
TRBV27,TRBJ2-3,.,TGTGCCAGCAGTTTCCGGGAAGTCACAGATACGCAGTATTTT,CASSFREVTDTQYF
TRBV19,TRBJ2-3,.,TGTGCCAGTAACTGGCAGGGCCAACCTACAGATACGCAGTATTTT,CASNWQGQPTDTQYF